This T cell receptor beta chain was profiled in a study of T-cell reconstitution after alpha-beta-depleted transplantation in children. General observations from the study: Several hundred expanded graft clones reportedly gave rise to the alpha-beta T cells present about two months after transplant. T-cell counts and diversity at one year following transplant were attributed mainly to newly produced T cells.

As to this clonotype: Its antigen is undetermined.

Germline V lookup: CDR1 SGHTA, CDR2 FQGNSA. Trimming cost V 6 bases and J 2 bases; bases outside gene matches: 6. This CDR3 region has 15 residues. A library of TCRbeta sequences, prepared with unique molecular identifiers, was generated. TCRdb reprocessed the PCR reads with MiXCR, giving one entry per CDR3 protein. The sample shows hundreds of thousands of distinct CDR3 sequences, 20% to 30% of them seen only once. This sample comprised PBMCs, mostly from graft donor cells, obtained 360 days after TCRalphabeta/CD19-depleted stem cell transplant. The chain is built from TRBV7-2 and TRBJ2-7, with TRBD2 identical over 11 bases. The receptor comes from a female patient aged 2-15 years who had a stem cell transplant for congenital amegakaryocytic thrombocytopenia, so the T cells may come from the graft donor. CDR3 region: CASSYPTSGAYEQYF. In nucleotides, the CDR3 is TGTGCCAGCAGTTACCCGACTAGCGGGGCCTACGAGCAGTACTTC. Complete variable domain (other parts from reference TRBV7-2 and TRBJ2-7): GAGVSQSPSNKVTEKGKDVELRCDPISGHTALYWYRQSLGQGLEFLIYFQGNSAPDKSGLPSDRFSAERTGGSVSTLTIQRTQQEDSAVYLCASSYPTSGAYEQYFGPGTRLTVT.